This TCR beta chain was sequenced for a study of regulatory T cells in long-lasting Graves disease. Indicated time point: newly diagnosed GD, antithyroid drugs for less than 3 months. Following extraction of RNA from PBMCs, that RNA was used to make the TCR library. Arm-PCR of CDR3 regions with iRepertoire HTBI primers generated TCR beta libraries. From the multiplex PCR reads, TCRdb called clonotypes with MiXCR, one entry per CDR3 protein. The table lists about 400,000 distinct CDR3 sequences, roughly 16% of them singletons, with about 19% in the top ten. This clonotype was detected many times. V gave up 2 bases and J gave up 5 bases; unmatched junction bases: 5. CDR3 length: 15 amino acids. Germline V gives CDR1 MDHEN, CDR2 SYDVKM. This sample also belongs to another study, concerning T cells in Graves' hyperthyroidism and ophthalmopathy.

The sample consisted of peripheral blood mononuclear cells (PBMCs), taken at new diagnosis, from a patient treated with antithyroid drugs. This clonotype was obtained from a woman in her late teens or twenties with Graves disease. The chain joins TRBV28 to TRBJ2-3, with TRBD1 matching 9 bases. CDR3 residues: CASSLDYRGRDTQYF. In DNA, the CDR3 is TGTGCCAGCAGTTTAGATTACAGGGGGCGAGATACGCAGTATTTT. Full variable domain (remainder filled in from reference TRBV28 and TRBJ2-3): DVKVTQSSRYLVKRTGEKVFLECVQDMDHENMFWYRQDPGLGLRLIYFSYDVKMKEKGDIPEGYSVSREKKERFSLILESASTNQTSMYLCASSLDYRGRDTQYFGPGTRLTVL.